Listed below are T cell receptor beta chains from one sample, sequenced in a study of blood T cell repertoires in COVID-19. Clones were read by immunoSEQ multiplex PCR, and TCRdb kept only the in-frame ones, dropping some. Of approximately 180,000 clones in the sample, around 87% were seen once. What was sequenced was peripheral blood. These receptors were obtained from a man between 40 and 49 years old with active or convalescent COVID-19. CDR3s include the opening cysteine and the closing phenylalanine or tryptophan. A D gene is named only where the DNA matches it firmly. The listing skips clone size in some rows; elsewhere it reads once, few, many or a size class.

CDR3aa,CDR3nt,d_gene,j_gene,v_gene,abundance
CASRTHGTANSPLHF,TGTGCCAGCAGGACCCATGGGACAGCTAATTCACCCCTCCACTTT,TRBD1,TRBJ1-6,TRBV7-2,few
CAWTSMGSNQPQHF,TGTGCCTGGACCTCGATGGGTAGCAATCAGCCCCAGCACTTT,-,TRBJ1-5,TRBV30,-
CASSLKVAGDGTGELFF,TGTGCCAGCAGCTTAAAAGTAGCGGGGGATGGTACCGGGGAGCTGTTTTTT,TRBD2,TRBJ2-2,TRBV7-3,-
CASSPWTGEIDQPQHF,TGTGCCAGCAGCCCTTGGACAGGGGAGATTGATCAGCCCCAGCATTTT,TRBD1,TRBJ1-5,TRBV4-2,-
CAISGGRGRTEAFF,TGTGCCATCAGTGGGGGCAGAGGACGGACTGAAGCTTTCTTT,-,TRBJ1-1,TRBV10-3,-
CASILVRFAGQDSSYGYTF,TGTGCCAGCATCTTGGTTCGTTTTGCAGGGCAAGATTCAAGTTATGGCTACACCTTC,-,TRBJ1-2,TRBV11-2,-
CASSIAGSKHF,TGTGCCAGTAGTATTGCAGGGTCGAAGCATTTT,-,TRBJ1-5,TRBV19,once
CASSPAGQGDQPQHF,TGTGCCAGCAGCCCGGCCGGACAGGGGGATCAGCCCCAGCATTTT,TRBD1,TRBJ1-5,TRBV5-8,-
CASSLAGGGAYNEQFF,TGTGCCAGCAGCTTGGCCGGCGGGGGGGCCTACAATGAGCAGTTCTTC,TRBD2,TRBJ2-1,TRBV5-4,-
CATDSTGRQPQHF,TGTGCCACCGATTCGACAGGCAGACAGCCCCAGCATTTT,-,TRBJ1-5,TRBV28,-
CASSPPAGNTIYF,TGTGCCAGCAGCCCCCCAGCTGGAAACACCATATATTTT,-,TRBJ1-3,TRBV2,-
CASSLWGQGVKNTEAFF,TGTGCCAGCAGCTTATGGGGACAGGGGGTGAAGAACACTGAAGCTTTCTTT,TRBD1,TRBJ1-1,TRBV11-2,-
CASSYSAGTGAEKLFF,TGTGCCAGCAGTTACTCCGCCGGGACAGGGGCTGAAAAACTGTTTTTT,TRBD1,TRBJ1-4,TRBV6-5,-
CASSPNTGQGYGYTF,TGTGCCAGCTCACCAAATACGGGACAGGGCTATGGCTACACCTTC,TRBD1,TRBJ1-2,TRBV18,-
CASSDTGGEAGANVLTF,TGTGCCAGCAGCGACACAGGGGGCGAGGCTGGGGCCAACGTCCTGACTTTC,TRBD1,TRBJ2-6,TRBV7-9,-
CASSYGDRGWYEQYF,TGTGCCAGCAGTTATGGGGACAGGGGGTGGTACGAGCAGTACTTC,TRBD1,TRBJ2-7,TRBV6-5,-
CASSLNRLGAGTGVDTQYF,TGTGCCAGCAGCTTAAATCGCTTAGGGGCCGGGACAGGGGTGGATACGCAGTATTTT,TRBD1,TRBJ2-3,TRBV7-3,-
CASSLAAGALNNEQFF,TGTGCCAGCAGCTTGGCCGCGGGGGCCTTAAACAATGAGCAGTTCTTC,-,TRBJ2-1,TRBV5-8,-
CASSEGSGGRQYNEQFF,TGTGCCAGCAGTGAAGGGTCCGGCGGGAGACAGTACAATGAGCAGTTCTTC,TRBD2,TRBJ2-1,TRBV6-1,-
CASSLNRNTEAFF,TGTGCCAGCAGTTTAAACAGGAACACTGAAGCTTTCTTT,-,TRBJ1-1,TRBV27,-
CASSSSDRANTIYF,TGTGCCAGCAGCTCCAGCGACAGGGCCAACACCATATATTTT,TRBD1,TRBJ1-3,TRBV11-2,-
CASSRDRGDQPQHF,TGTGCCAGCAGTCGAGACAGGGGTGATCAGCCCCAGCATTTT,TRBD1,TRBJ1-5,TRBV2,-
CASSPTGTYEQYF,TGTGCCAGCAGTCCAACAGGAACCTACGAGCAGTACTTC,-,TRBJ2-7,TRBV27,-
CASSLTGQSYNSPLHF,TGTGCCAGCAGCTTGACAGGGCAGTCCTATAATTCACCCCTCCACTTT,-,TRBJ1-6,TRBV5-6,-
CAWSTGGRSSQEKLFF,TGTGCCTGGAGTACCGGCGGCCGTTCGTCCCAAGAAAAACTGTTTTTT,-,TRBJ1-4,TRBV30,-
CASSEGSGGSTDTQYF,TGTGCCAGCAGCGAGGGGAGCGGGGGGAGCACAGATACGCAGTATTTT,TRBD2,TRBJ2-3,TRBV9,-
CATSEGRFSNQPQHF,TGTGCCACCTCTGAGGGGAGGTTTAGCAATCAGCCCCAGCATTTT,-,TRBJ1-5,TRBV15,-
CAWSFTGDTQHF,TGTGCCTGGAGTTTTACAGGGGACACCCAGCATTTT,TRBD1,TRBJ1-5,TRBV30,once
CSVAWGGTGNTEAFF,TGCAGCGTCGCATGGGGAGGGACAGGGAACACTGAAGCTTTCTTT,TRBD1,TRBJ1-1,TRBV29-1,-
CASFRGQGGYTF,TGTGCCAGCTTCAGGGGGCAGGGTGGCTACACCTTC,TRBD1,TRBJ1-2,TRBV6-5,once
CASSPSGQGARGYTF,TGTGCCAGCAGCCCATCGGGACAGGGGGCGCGGGGCTACACCTTC,TRBD1,TRBJ1-2,TRBV5-4,-
CASSWSSYNSPLHF,TGTGCCAGCAGTTGGAGCTCCTATAATTCACCCCTCCACTTT,-,TRBJ1-6,TRBV27,-
CASSPDNSNQPQHF,TGCGCCAGCAGCCCAGATAATAGCAATCAGCCCCAGCATTTT,-,TRBJ1-5,TRBV4-3,-
CASSIREAGTEAFF,TGTGCCAGCAGCATCAGGGAGGCCGGCACTGAAGCTTTCTTT,-,TRBJ1-1,TRBV7-2,-
CASSVDARGSGELFF,TGTGCCAGCAGCGTAGACGCTAGGGGGAGCGGGGAGCTGTTTTTT,-,TRBJ2-2,TRBV9,-
CAWRPGYGYTF,TGTGCCTGGAGACCGGGTTATGGCTACACCTTC,-,TRBJ1-2,TRBV30,-
CASSGGVANEKLFF,TGCGCCAGCAGCGGAGGGGTTGCTAATGAAAAACTGTTTTTT,-,TRBJ1-4,TRBV4-1,-
CASSVAWASYNEQFF,TGTGCCAGCAGCGTAGCTTGGGCCAGCTACAATGAGCAGTTCTTC,-,TRBJ2-1,TRBV9,-
CASSRNNDRDYGYTF,TGTGCCAGCAGTAGAAACAATGACAGGGACTATGGCTACACCTTC,TRBD1,TRBJ1-2,TRBV6-2/TRBV6-3,-
CASSRTSGGANTQYF,TGTGCCAGTTCTAGGACTAGCGGGGGGGCTAATACGCAGTATTTT,TRBD2,TRBJ2-3,TRBV19,few
CASSHQSGGREKLFF,TGTGCCAGCAGCCATCAGTCAGGGGGGCGCGAAAAACTGTTTTTT,TRBD1,TRBJ1-4,TRBV7-8,-
CASSLSQGGYGYTF,TGTGCCAGCAGTTTATCCCAGGGCGGCTATGGCTACACCTTC,-,TRBJ1-2,TRBV28,-
CATSDPDGSRYNEQFF,TGTGCCACCAGTGACCCAGACGGGAGCCGGTACAATGAGCAGTTCTTC,-,TRBJ2-1,TRBV24-1,-
CASRSGNTEAFF,TGTGCCAGCAGATCAGGGAACACTGAAGCTTTCTTT,-,TRBJ1-1,TRBV28,-
CASSLIGVAGTLQETQYF,TGTGCCAGCAGCCTGATTGGGGTCGCCGGGACACTCCAAGAGACCCAGTACTTC,-,TRBJ2-5,TRBV5-8,-
CAWRLTGGQETQYF,TGTGCCTGGAGATTAACTGGGGGGCAAGAGACCCAGTACTTC,-,TRBJ2-5,TRBV30,-
CASSSQDRDLNTEAFF,TGTGCCAGCAGTTCACAGGACAGAGACTTGAACACTGAAGCTTTCTTT,-,TRBJ1-1,TRBV6-6,once
CASRQSSGNTIYF,TGTGCCAGCAGACAGAGCTCTGGAAACACCATATATTTT,-,TRBJ1-3,TRBV12-3/TRBV12-4,once
CASSLGQLTFTGELFF,TGTGCCAGCAGCCTGGGGCAGCTTACATTCACCGGGGAGCTGTTTTTT,-,TRBJ2-2,TRBV7-2,-
CASSSWGQGQSTEAFF,TGTGCCAGCAGCTCCTGGGGGCAGGGACAGAGCACTGAAGCTTTCTTT,TRBD1,TRBJ1-1,TRBV7-2,-
CSVEWGADTQYF,TGCAGCGTTGAGTGGGGGGCAGATACGCAGTATTTT,-,TRBJ2-3,TRBV29-1,few
CASSPSQSSYNEQFF,TGTGCCAGCTCACCCTCACAGAGCTCCTACAATGAGCAGTTCTTC,-,TRBJ2-1,TRBV18,once
CASSLLKTVPAEQFF,TGTGCCAGCAGCTTACTAAAGACAGTTCCCGCTGAGCAGTTCTTC,-,TRBJ2-1,TRBV7-2,-
CASSFTGTTTGELFF,TGTGCCAGCAGCTTTACCGGGACTACCACCGGGGAGCTGTTTTTT,TRBD2,TRBJ2-2,TRBV11-2,-
CASSPLAGGDNEQFF,TGTGCCAGCAGCCCGCTGGCGGGGGGGGACAATGAGCAGTTCTTC,TRBD2,TRBJ2-1,TRBV11-1,-